The 15 T cell receptor beta chains reported below all come from one sample, sequenced in a study of blood T cell repertoires in COVID-19. Clones were sequenced by immunoSEQ multiplex PCR, and TCRdb holds only the in-frame ones, with some missing. The table includes fewer than 400,000 clones, 85% detected once. What was sequenced was peripheral blood. All receptors come from a woman younger than 30 with acute or convalescent COVID-19.

V usage is TRBV28 and J usage is TRBJ1-6; possibly TRBD1 for D (5 bases). V was trimmed by 6 bases and J by 7 bases, leaving 19 bases between them. CDR3 length: 16 amino acids. From germline, CDR1 is MDHEN and CDR2 SYDVKM. CDR3 sequence: CASSPSYTGNNSPLHF. The CDR3 region has the DNA TGTGCCAGCAGCCCCAGCTACACAGGAAACAATTCACCCCTCCACTTT.

This sequence joins TRBV2 and TRBJ2-2; TRBD2 aligns across 7 bases. V gave up 5 bases and J gave up 5 bases; unmatched junction bases: 5. The germline CDR1 and CDR2 sequences are SNHLY and FYNNEI. The CDR3 sequence is 14 residues long. As DNA, the CDR3 is TGTGCCAGCAGTTTAGCGGGCCGTACCGGGGAGCTGTTTTTT. The encoded protein is CASSLAGRTGELFF.

The V gene is TRBV5-1, the J gene TRBJ1-6, with TRBD1 identical over 10 bases. Germline lookup yields CDR1 SGHRS and CDR2 YFSETQ. Trimming removed 0 bases from V and 10 bases from J; junction bases left unmatched: 4. CDR3 size: 15 residues. CDR3 DNA: TGCGCCAGCAGCTTGGAGGGACAGGGGTTCTCACCCCTCCACTTT. This gives the protein CASSLEGQGFSPLHF.

The rearrangement uses TRBV4-1 and TRBJ1-5; no definite D call. The germline V gene encodes CDR1 MGHRA and CDR2 YSYEKL. The CDR3 consists of 15 residues. Trimming took off 6 bases at V and 5 bases at J, with 17 bases between the two ends. The CDR3 nucleotides are TGCGCCAGCAGTTCTGCTTATATAGGAGATCAGCCCCAGCATTTT. As protein: CASSSAYIGDQPQHF.

This clone was seen only once. The chain combines TRBV19 with TRBJ1-1, with TRBD1 matching 7 bases. Germline V CDR1 and CDR2: LNHDA, SQIVND (reference sequence). J lost 5 bases, V lost 5 bases, and 8 bases had no gene match. The CDR3 runs 14 residues. In DNA, the CDR3 is TGTGCCAGTAGTGACGCAGGGGGTTGGACTGAAGCTTTCTTT. It encodes CASSDAGGWTEAFF.

The chain links TRBV30 to TRBJ1-5, with a weak D call TRBD1 (5 bases). The CDR3 is 15 amino acids. The germline V and J ends were trimmed by 0 bases and 0 bases, with 9 bases remaining between them. Germline V CDR1 and CDR2: GTSNPN, SVGIG (reference sequence). For the CDR3, the DNA is TGTGCCTGGAGTGTAGGGGCATATAGCAATCAGCCCCAGCATTTT. It specifies CAWSVGAYSNQPQHF.

The chain joins TRBV5-1 to TRBJ2-3; D is unresolved. V lost 5 bases to trimming and J lost 0 bases, with 4 bases between them. Germline V gives CDR1 SGHRS, CDR2 YFSETQ. CDR3 length: 12 amino acids. The CDR3 DNA follows: TGCGCCAGCAGAGCTAGCACAGATACGCAGTATTTT. This codes for CASRASTDTQYF.

This chain joins TRBV7-7 and TRBJ1-1; 8 positions match TRBD1. The CDR3 covers 13 residues. The V and J ends lost 5 bases and 8 bases, in that order; junction bases with no gene match: 7. Germline CDR1 is SSHAT and CDR2 is FNYEAQ (reference sequence). The CDR3 protein is CASSPDREEEAFF. CDR3 nucleotide sequence: TGTGCCAGCAGCCCGGACAGGGAAGAAGAAGCTTTCTTT.

J is TRBJ1-5 and V is TRBV6-5, with unresolved D. Germline assignment: CDR1 MNHEY and CDR2 SVGAGI. Trimming left V 6 bases short and J 3 bases short, with 15 bases between. This CDR3 has 15 residues. The CDR3 reads CASSSVRVDNQPQHF. The CDR3 nucleotides read TGTGCCAGCAGCTCCGTGCGTGTCGACAATCAGCCCCAGCATTTT.

The CDR3 region has the DNA TGTGCCAGCAGTTACTCAGACGGGTCGGATGAAGCTTTCTTT. This codes for CASSYSDGSDEAFF. J is TRBJ1-1 and V is TRBV6-5; unclear D gene. This CDR3 spans 14 amino acids. V was shortened by 0 bases and J by 7 bases, with 12 bases between the two germline ends. The germline V gene encodes CDR1 MNHEY and CDR2 SVGAGI.

This sequence joins TRBV7-9 and TRBJ1-1, with 10 bases matching TRBD1. V lost 3 bases, J lost 5 bases, and 3 bases stayed unmatched. This CDR3 region has 14 residues. In germline, CDR1 is SEHNR, CDR2 FQNEAQ (reference sequence). CDR3 bases: TGTGCCAGCAGCTTCACGGGACAGGGGACTGAAGCTTTCTTT. Translated: CASSFTGQGTEAFF.

The chain employs TRBV6-5 and TRBJ1-1, with 9 bases aligning to TRBD1. Germline CDR1 reads MNHEY; CDR2 reads SVGAGI. This CDR3 has 10 amino acids. Trimming cost V 10 bases and J 13 bases; bases outside gene matches: 7. The CDR3 bases are TGTGCCATCCGGGAGACAGGGGGTTTCTTT. Translation: CAIRETGGFF.

The chain has TRBV5-6 and TRBJ1-1; 8 bases fit TRBD1. There are 14 residues in the CDR3. Germline CDR1 SGHDT, CDR2 YYEEEE. With V trimmed by 4 bases and J by 1 base, 3 bases remained unmatched. The CDR3 region is CASSRQGWNTEAFF. DNA of the CDR3: TGTGCCAGCAGCCGACAGGGGTGGAACACTGAAGCTTTCTTT.

This chain links TRBV24-1 with TRBJ2-3; 7 nucleotides agree with TRBD2. Germline lookup yields CDR1 KGHDR and CDR2 SFDVKD. This CDR3 comprises 14 residues. V lost 6 bases, J lost 8 bases, and 10 bases stayed unmatched. The CDR3 spells CATSTGTNRGTQYF. CDR3 nucleotide sequence: TGTGCCACCAGTACCGGGACTAACCGGGGTACGCAGTATTTT.

The rearrangement joins TRBV4-1 to TRBJ2-1; 9 nucleotides agree with TRBD1. This CDR3 is 15 amino acids long. V dropped 2 bases and J dropped 7; count of bases not matched to a gene: 6. The V gene's germline CDR1 is MGHRA and CDR2 YSYEKL. CDR3 nucleotide sequence: TGCGCCAGCAGCCAACGACAGGGGGGGGCGAATGAGCAGTTCTTC. It specifies CASSQRQGGANEQFF.